These 13 T cell receptor beta chains share one sample of origin, sequenced in a study of radiotherapy plus CTLA-4 blockade in lung cancer. Profiling relied on immunoSEQ multiplex PCR, and the TCRdb table lists in-frame clones only, not all of them. This sample yields about 53,000 clones, of which almost 85% are seen a single time; more than 4.5% belongs to the top ten. The sequencing used peripheral blood, collected from a patient treated with radiotherapy plus ipilimumab. Source of these receptors: a human donor with non-small cell lung cancer whose response to radiotherapy plus ipilimumab could not be evaluated.

The V call is TRBV10-1, the J call TRBJ2-5, with TRBD1 matching 10 bases. Germline values: CDR1 WNHNN, CDR2 SYGVQD (reference sequence). Trimming removed 10 bases from V and 5 bases from J; junction bases left unmatched: 22. The CDR3 has 18 amino acids. CDR3 DNA sequence: TGCGCCAAAACAAGGACGGAGACAGGGGGCTTGTGTTTGGAGACCCAGTACTTC. This encodes CAKTRTETGGLCLETQYF.

The V and J genes are TRBV7-9 and TRBJ2-1; 7 nucleotides align to TRBD1. J gave up 7 bases and V 5 bases, and 20 bases lay outside the gene matches. Germline V gives CDR1 SEHNR, CDR2 FQNEAQ (reference sequence). CDR3 length: 18 amino acids. The CDR3 nucleotides are TGTGCCAGCAGCCCATTTGCATTAGACAGGGTACGAGTAAATGAGCAGTTCTTC. This encodes CASSPFALDRVRVNEQFF.

V is TRBV27 and J is TRBJ1-2, with 9 bases identical to TRBD1. The germline V gene encodes CDR1 MNHEY and CDR2 SMNVEV (reference sequence). V lost 2 bases and J lost 8; bases outside the gene matches: 6. This CDR3 is built from 14 residues. The DNA of the CDR3 is TGTGCCAGCAGTTTAAGCGGACAGGGGTACGGCTACACCTTC. This translates into CASSLSGQGYGYTF.

This rearrangement joins TRBV19 to TRBJ2-3; maybe TRBD2 (6 bases). This CDR3 is 14 amino acids long. The germline gives CDR1 LNHDA, CDR2 SQIVND (reference sequence). V was clipped by 5 bases and J by 2 bases, with 11 bases between them. Here the CDR3 reads CASSFGGNTDTQYF. CDR3 coding DNA: TGTGCCAGTAGTTTCGGCGGGAACACAGATACGCAGTATTTT.

This clone was seen only a few times. The rearrangement joins TRBV6-1 to TRBJ1-3; 8 nucleotides match TRBD1. CDR1 is MNHNS, CDR2 SASEGT, per germline. The CDR3 consists of 15 residues. V was clipped by 4 bases and J by 3 bases; unmatched bases: 5. For the CDR3, the DNA is TGTGCCAGCAGTGGAGCAGGGGGCGGTGGAAACACCATATATTTT. Residues: CASSGAGGGGNTIYF.

The gene calls are TRBV5-4 and TRBJ2-2; D unclear. This CDR3 has 14 amino acids. Germline values: CDR1 SGHNT, CDR2 YYREEE (reference sequence). The V end was cut by 3 bases, the J end by 1 base, with 7 bases between. The CDR3 DNA reads TGTGCCAGCAGCTCCCCAGGGAACACCGGGGAGCTGTTTTTT. It specifies CASSSPGNTGELFF.

The gene calls are TRBV7-9 and TRBJ2-3; 7 bases agree with TRBD1. Looked up from germline, CDR1 is SEHNR and CDR2 is FQNEAQ (reference sequence). The junction had 11 bases not matched to a gene; V was cut back by 1 base and J by 4 bases. The CDR3 totals 17 residues. CDR3 DNA: TGTGCCAGCAGCTTAGAGCCTGGCAGGGGGAATCCAGATACGCAGTATTTT. Translated: CASSLEPGRGNPDTQYF.

The sample holds one count of this clone. This chain uses TRBV9 with TRBJ2-5; perhaps TRBD1 as D (5 bases). V dropped 0 bases and J dropped 4 bases, with 13 bases sitting between them. Germline V gene data show CDR1 as SGDLS and CDR2 as YYNGEE. This CDR3 has 15 amino acids. Here the CDR3 reads CASSVGGGSPETQYF. In DNA form, the CDR3 reads TGTGCCAGCAGCGTAGGGGGCGGTTCCCCAGAGACCCAGTACTTC.

The CDR3 protein is CSVPPDRGSYNEQFF. The DNA of the CDR3 is TGCAGCGTTCCCCCGGACAGGGGCTCCTACAATGAGCAGTTCTTC. This sequence joins TRBV29-1 and TRBJ2-1; 9 bases line up with TRBD1. Germline CDR1 SQVTM, CDR2 ANQGSEA. This CDR3 has 15 amino acids. The junction had 5 bases not matched to a gene; V was cut back by 5 bases and J by 0 bases.

This chain connects TRBV9 to TRBJ2-3; D remains unclear. The length of the CDR3 is 14 residues. Germline V gene sequence: CDR1 SGDLS, CDR2 YYNGEE. The V end was cut by 0 bases, the J end by 2 bases, with 7 bases between. CDR3 region: CASSVGGFTDTQYF. CDR3 nucleotide sequence: TGTGCCAGCAGCGTAGGCGGTTTCACAGATACGCAGTATTTT.

The chain joins TRBV28 to TRBJ1-1; TRBD1 matches at 10 bases. Losses at the gene ends were 0 bases for V and 0 bases for J; bases not matched to a gene: 13. This CDR3 comprises 20 residues. Germline loops: CDR1 MDHEN, CDR2 SYDVKM. The CDR3 DNA reads as TGTGCCAGCAGTTTATGGGAAAACCGGGACAGGGGATTTATGAACACTGAAGCTTTCTTT. Translating gives CASSLWENRDRGFMNTEAFF.

This clone was recorded only once. The V call is TRBV28, the J call TRBJ1-5; 12 bases fit TRBD1. Germline loops: CDR1 MDHEN, CDR2 SYDVKM. The CDR3 spans 15 residues. V lost 6 bases and J lost 6; bases outside the gene matches: 6. In nucleotides, the CDR3 is TGTGCCAGCAGCCGCGGGACAGGGGGCCGTCAGCCCCAGCATTTT. Translation: CASSRGTGGRQPQHF.

This clone showed up just once. CDR3 in DNA: TGTGCCAGCAGCGTAGTCTATGGCAGGGGAGAGACCCAGTACTTC. Encoded protein: CASSVVYGRGETQYF. The chain couples TRBV9 to TRBJ2-5; maybe TRBD1 (6 bases). Per the germline V gene, CDR1 is SGDLS and CDR2 is YYNGEE. V dropped 0 bases and J dropped 4 bases, with 13 bases sitting between them. This CDR3 contains 15 residues. Drawing the rest from reference TRBV9 and TRBJ2-5, the complete variable domain is DSGVTQTPKHLITATGQRVTLRCSPRSGDLSVYWYQQSLDQGLQFLIQYYNGEERAKGNILERFSAQQFPDLHSELNLSSLELGDSALYFCASSVVYGRGETQYFGPGTRLLVL.